This is a list of T cell receptor beta chains from one sample in a study of control samples from healthy donors and cancer patients. Assay: immunoSEQ multiplex PCR; the TCRdb copy retains only in-frame clones and omits some. This table holds approximately 100,000 clones, 75% to 95% found once. Sequenced: blood. The receptors stem from a human donor in good health. The donor label of this sample is uncertain. The CDR3 runs from the conserved cysteine through the conserved F or W. Fields, in order: V gene, D gene, clone size, J gene, CDR3 length, CDR3 protein, CDR3 DNA. D genes are given only for firm matches. The listing skips clone size in some rows; elsewhere it reads once, few, many or a size class.

V gene: TRBV5-1; D gene: TRBD1; clone size: .; J gene: TRBJ2-1; CDR3 length: 13; CDR3 protein: CASSLRGPDEQFF; CDR3 DNA: TGCGCCAGCAGCTTGAGGGGGCCGGATGAGCAGTTCTTC
V gene: TRBV19; D gene: .; clone size: .; J gene: TRBJ1-6; CDR3 length: 15; CDR3 protein: CASTQWGGADSPLHF; CDR3 DNA: TGTGCCAGTACCCAATGGGGTGGGGCTGACTCACCCCTCCACTTT
V gene: TRBV29-1; D gene: .; clone size: .; J gene: TRBJ2-3; CDR3 length: 13; CDR3 protein: CSVELGGTDTQYF; CDR3 DNA: TGCAGCGTTGAGCTAGGGGGCACAGATACGCAGTATTTT
V gene: TRBV7-8; D gene: .; clone size: .; J gene: TRBJ1-3; CDR3 length: 14; CDR3 protein: CASTPRRGGNTIYF; CDR3 DNA: TGTGCCAGCACGCCCAGGAGGGGCGGAAACACCATATATTTT
V gene: TRBV28; D gene: .; clone size: .; J gene: TRBJ2-7; CDR3 length: 15; CDR3 protein: CASSLPAAGYHEQYF; CDR3 DNA: TGTGCCAGCAGTCTACCCGCCGCAGGGTACCACGAGCAGTACTTC
V gene: TRBV5-4; D gene: TRBD1; clone size: .; J gene: TRBJ1-1; CDR3 length: 16; CDR3 protein: CASSKGQGGLDTEAFF; CDR3 DNA: TGTGCCAGCAGCAAGGGACAGGGGGGTTTGGACACTGAAGCTTTCTTT
V gene: TRBV5-4; D gene: .; clone size: .; J gene: TRBJ1-6; CDR3 length: 16; CDR3 protein: CASSLGGLGPNSPLHF; CDR3 DNA: TGTGCCAGCAGCTTGGGAGGTTTGGGACCGAACAGCCCCCTCCACTTT
V gene: TRBV3-1/TRBV3-2; D gene: .; clone size: .; J gene: TRBJ2-7; CDR3 length: 15; CDR3 protein: CASSQRGSGSLEQYF; CDR3 DNA: TGTGCCAGCAGCCAAAGGGGCTCAGGGTCGTTGGAGCAGTACTTC
V gene: TRBV4-2; D gene: .; clone size: few; J gene: TRBJ2-4; CDR3 length: 15; CDR3 protein: CASSQDQAGLNIQYF; CDR3 DNA: TGTGCCAGCAGCCAAGATCAGGCAGGATTAAACATTCAGTACTTC
V gene: TRBV6-1; D gene: .; clone size: .; J gene: TRBJ1-6; CDR3 length: 15; CDR3 protein: CASSEFGGWNSPLHF; CDR3 DNA: TGTGCCAGCAGTGAATTTGGGGGTTGGAATTCACCCCTCCACTTT
V gene: TRBV6-2/TRBV6-3; D gene: .; clone size: many; J gene: TRBJ1-3; CDR3 length: 15; CDR3 protein: CASSYALLSGNTIYF; CDR3 DNA: TGTGCCAGCAGTTACGCGCTCCTTTCTGGAAACACCATATATTTT
V gene: TRBV7-3; D gene: .; clone size: .; J gene: TRBJ2-5; CDR3 length: 15; CDR3 protein: CASSFLAGAKETQYF; CDR3 DNA: TGTGCCAGCAGCTTTTTGGCGGGGGCGAAAGAGACCCAGTACTTC
V gene: TRBV14; D gene: .; clone size: .; J gene: TRBJ1-2; CDR3 length: 15; CDR3 protein: CASSQDILGVEGYTF; CDR3 DNA: TGTGCCAGCAGCCAAGATATTCTAGGAGTAGAGGGCTACACCTTC
V gene: TRBV6-2/TRBV6-3; D gene: .; clone size: .; J gene: TRBJ1-1; CDR3 length: 17; CDR3 protein: CASSSPWEVDRNTEAFF; CDR3 DNA: TGTGCCAGCAGTTCACCCTGGGAGGTGGACAGGAACACTGAAGCTTTCTTT
V gene: TRBV28; D gene: .; clone size: .; J gene: TRBJ1-5; CDR3 length: 14; CDR3 protein: CASSVGGGNQPQHF; CDR3 DNA: TGTGCCAGCAGTGTTGGGGGAGGCAATCAGCCCCAGCATTTT
V gene: TRBV5-1; D gene: .; clone size: .; J gene: TRBJ1-1; CDR3 length: 15; CDR3 protein: CASSLAGRGDTEAFF; CDR3 DNA: TGCGCCAGCAGCTTGGCGGGTAGGGGGGACACTGAAGCTTTCTTT
V gene: TRBV29-1; D gene: .; clone size: few; J gene: TRBJ1-1; CDR3 length: 12; CDR3 protein: CSVTTWNTEAFF; CDR3 DNA: TGCAGCGTCACAACTTGGAACACTGAAGCTTTCTTT
V gene: TRBV9; D gene: .; clone size: .; J gene: TRBJ2-3; CDR3 length: 17; CDR3 protein: CASSVAPGDSSTDTQYF; CDR3 DNA: TGTGCCAGCAGCGTAGCCCCGGGGGACTCCAGCACAGATACGCAGTATTTT
V gene: TRBV5-1; D gene: .; clone size: few; J gene: TRBJ2-3; CDR3 length: 15; CDR3 protein: CASSLQVSSTDTQYF; CDR3 DNA: TGCGCCAGCAGCTTGCAGGTATCAAGCACAGATACGCAGTATTTT
V gene: TRBV2; D gene: TRBD1; clone size: .; J gene: TRBJ1-5; CDR3 length: 15; CDR3 protein: CASRLGQGATQPQHF; CDR3 DNA: TGTGCCAGCAGGCTGGGACAGGGGGCGACTCAGCCCCAGCATTTT